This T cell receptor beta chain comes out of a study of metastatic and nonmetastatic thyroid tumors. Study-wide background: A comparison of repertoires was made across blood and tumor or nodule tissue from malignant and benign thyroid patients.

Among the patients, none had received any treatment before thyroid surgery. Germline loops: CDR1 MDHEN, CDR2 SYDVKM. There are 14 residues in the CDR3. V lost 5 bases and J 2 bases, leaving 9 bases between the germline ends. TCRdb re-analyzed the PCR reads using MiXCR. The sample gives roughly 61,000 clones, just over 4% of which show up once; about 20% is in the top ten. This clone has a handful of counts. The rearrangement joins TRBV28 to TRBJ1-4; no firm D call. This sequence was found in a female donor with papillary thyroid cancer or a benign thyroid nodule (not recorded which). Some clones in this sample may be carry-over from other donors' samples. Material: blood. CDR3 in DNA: TGTGCCAGCAGTAATTCGCAGACTAATGAAAAACTGTTTTTT. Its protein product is CASSNSQTNEKLFF.